Here is one T cell receptor (beta chain) with its context. Its cognate antigen is unknown. This sample was included in a study of T cells in Graves' hyperthyroidism and ophthalmopathy. Study conclusions and caveats: The model predicted ophthalmopathy a median around six months before onset. Most thyroid clonotypes that were expanded above 0.001 also turned up in blood. Ophthalmopathy could be told apart from stable hyperthyroidism with a 13 V-J model.

The diagnostic basis comprised clinical symptoms, serum thyroxine and TRAb, thyroid ultrasound and orbital computed tomography. The V and J ends lost 3 bases and 1 base respectively, with 11 bases between them. This CDR3 has 14 residues. Germline CDR1 reads SQVTM; CDR2 reads ANQGSEA. Amplification of TCR beta CDR3 regions used RNA as the template. First-round RT-PCR of the TCR CDR3 relied on the HTBI primer set. Each CDR3 protein gets one entry after TCRdb re-called the multiplex PCR reads with MiXCR. The sample lists approximately 490,000 distinct CDR3 sequences; approximately 23% were seen once. The genes are TRBV29-1 and TRBJ2-3, with a weak D call TRBD1 (6 bases). Material for sequencing was blood. This clonotype was obtained from a woman between 70 and 85 years old with Graves' ophthalmopathy. The CDR3 sequence is CSVEVGAGTDTQYF. DNA of the CDR3: TGCAGCGTTGAGGTGGGGGCAGGCACAGATACGCAGTATTTT.